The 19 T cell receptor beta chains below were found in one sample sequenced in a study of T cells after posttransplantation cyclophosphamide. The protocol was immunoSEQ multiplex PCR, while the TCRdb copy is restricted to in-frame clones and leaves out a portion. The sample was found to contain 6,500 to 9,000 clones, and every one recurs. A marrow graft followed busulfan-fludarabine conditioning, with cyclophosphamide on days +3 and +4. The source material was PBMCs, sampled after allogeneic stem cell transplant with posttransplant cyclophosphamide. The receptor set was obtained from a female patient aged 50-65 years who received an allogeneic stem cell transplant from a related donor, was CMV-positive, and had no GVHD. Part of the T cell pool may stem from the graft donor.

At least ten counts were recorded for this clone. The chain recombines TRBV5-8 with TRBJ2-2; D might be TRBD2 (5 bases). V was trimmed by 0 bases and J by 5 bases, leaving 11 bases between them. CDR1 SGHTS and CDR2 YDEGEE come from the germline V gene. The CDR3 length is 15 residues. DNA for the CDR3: TGTGCCAGCAGCTTGGCTGGGGAGCGGACCGGGGAGCTGTTTTTT. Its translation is CASSLAGERTGELFF.

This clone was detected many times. DNA of the CDR3: TGTGCCAGCACCCCCGATGTTTATGAAGGAGAGACCCAGTACTTC. This gives the protein CASTPDVYEGETQYF. The rearrangement joins TRBV12-3 or TRBV12-4 to TRBJ2-5, with D uncertain. This CDR3 comprises 15 residues. Trimming cost V 7 bases and J 4 bases, with 19 bases left between them.

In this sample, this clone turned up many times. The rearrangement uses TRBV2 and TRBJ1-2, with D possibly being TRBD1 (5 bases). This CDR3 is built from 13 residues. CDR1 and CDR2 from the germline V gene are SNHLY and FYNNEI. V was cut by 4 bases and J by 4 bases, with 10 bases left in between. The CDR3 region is CASSADKTYGYTF. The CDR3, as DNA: TGTGCCAGCAGTGCGGACAAGACCTATGGCTACACCTTC.

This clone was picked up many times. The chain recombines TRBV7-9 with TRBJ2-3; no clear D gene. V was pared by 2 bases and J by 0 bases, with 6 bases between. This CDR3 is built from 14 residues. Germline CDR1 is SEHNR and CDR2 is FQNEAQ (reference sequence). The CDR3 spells CASSLTTSTDTQYF. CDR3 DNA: TGTGCCAGCAGCTTAACTACTAGCACAGATACGCAGTATTTT.

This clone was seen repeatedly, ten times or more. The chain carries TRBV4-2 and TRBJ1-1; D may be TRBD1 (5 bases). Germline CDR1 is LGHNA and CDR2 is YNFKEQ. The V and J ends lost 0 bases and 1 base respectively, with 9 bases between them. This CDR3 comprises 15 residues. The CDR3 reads CASSQDRGRNTEAFF. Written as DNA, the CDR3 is TGTGCCAGCAGCCAAGATAGGGGCCGGAACACTGAAGCTTTCTTT.

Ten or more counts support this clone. This chain's CDR3 is CASSPIDRATGELFF. The CDR3 DNA sequence: TGTGCCAGCAGTCCTATCGACAGGGCTACCGGGGAGCTGTTTTTT. The chain is built from TRBV7-9 and TRBJ2-2; 7 positions agree with TRBD1. Germline V lookup: CDR1 SEHNR, CDR2 FQNEAQ (reference sequence). This CDR3 region has 15 residues. Trimming took 6 bases from V and 5 from J; bases not matched to a gene: 9.

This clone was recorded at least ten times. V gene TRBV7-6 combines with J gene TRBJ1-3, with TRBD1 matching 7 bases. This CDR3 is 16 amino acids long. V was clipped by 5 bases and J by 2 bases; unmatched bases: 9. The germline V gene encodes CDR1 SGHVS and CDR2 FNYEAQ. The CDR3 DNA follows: TGTGCCAGCAGCCGAGGACAGGCAAAAGCTGGAAACACCATATATTTT. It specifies CASSRGQAKAGNTIYF.

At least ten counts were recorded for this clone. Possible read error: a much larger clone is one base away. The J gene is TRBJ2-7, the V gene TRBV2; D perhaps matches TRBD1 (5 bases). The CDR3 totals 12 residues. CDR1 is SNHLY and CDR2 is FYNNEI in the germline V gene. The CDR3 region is CAGSERGNEQYF. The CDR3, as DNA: TGTGCCGGCAGTGAAAGGGGTAACGAGCAGTACTTC.

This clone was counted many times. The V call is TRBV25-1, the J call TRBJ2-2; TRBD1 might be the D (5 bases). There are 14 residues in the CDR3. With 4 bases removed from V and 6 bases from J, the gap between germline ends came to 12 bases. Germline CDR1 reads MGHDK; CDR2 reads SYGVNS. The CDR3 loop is CASSGRRGPGELFF. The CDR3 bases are TGTGCCAGCAGTGGGCGTAGGGGCCCCGGGGAGCTGTTTTTT.

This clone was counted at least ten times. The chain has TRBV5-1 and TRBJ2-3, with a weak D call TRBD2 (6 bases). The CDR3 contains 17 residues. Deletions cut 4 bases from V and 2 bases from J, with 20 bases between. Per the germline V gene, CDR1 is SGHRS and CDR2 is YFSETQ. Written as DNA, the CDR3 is TGCGCCAGCAGCCCAGAGGTAGCGGACTCCCTCACAGATACGCAGTATTTT. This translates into CASSPEVADSLTDTQYF.

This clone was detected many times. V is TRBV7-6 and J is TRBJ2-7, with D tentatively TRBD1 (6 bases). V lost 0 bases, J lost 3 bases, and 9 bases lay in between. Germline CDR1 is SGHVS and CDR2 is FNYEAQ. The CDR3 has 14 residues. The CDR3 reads CASSLAAGVYEQYF. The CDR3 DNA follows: TGTGCCAGCAGCTTAGCGGCAGGGGTCTACGAGCAGTACTTC.

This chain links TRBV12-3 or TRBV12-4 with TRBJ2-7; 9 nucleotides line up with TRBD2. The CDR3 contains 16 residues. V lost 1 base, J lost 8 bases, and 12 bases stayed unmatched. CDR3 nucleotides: TGTGCCAGCAGTTTAGGGCTAGCGGGAACATTGAGCCAGCAGTACTTC. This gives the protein CASSLGLAGTLSQQYF.

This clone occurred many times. DNA for the CDR3: TGTGCCTGGAGTCGGGACAGGGACACTGAAGCTTTCTTT. This translates into CAWSRDRDTEAFF. The chain recombines TRBV30 with TRBJ1-1, with 9 bases fitting TRBD1. The CDR3 sequence is 13 residues long. With V trimmed by 2 bases and J by 3 bases, 1 base remained unmatched. Germline V gene sequence: CDR1 GTSNPN, CDR2 SVGIG (reference sequence).

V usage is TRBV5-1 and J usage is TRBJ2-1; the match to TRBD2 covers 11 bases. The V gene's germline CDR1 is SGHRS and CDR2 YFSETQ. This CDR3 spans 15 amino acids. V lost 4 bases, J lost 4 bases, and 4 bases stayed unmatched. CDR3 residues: CASSLGLAEYNEQFF. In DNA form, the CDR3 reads TGCGCCAGCAGCCTGGGACTAGCGGAGTACAATGAGCAGTTCTTC.

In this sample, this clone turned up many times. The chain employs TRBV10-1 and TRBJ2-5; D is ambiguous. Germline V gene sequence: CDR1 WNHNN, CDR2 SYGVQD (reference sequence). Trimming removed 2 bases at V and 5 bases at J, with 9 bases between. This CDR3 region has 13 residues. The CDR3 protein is CASSEARRETQYF. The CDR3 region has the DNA TGCGCCAGCAGTGAGGCGAGGCGGGAGACCCAGTACTTC.

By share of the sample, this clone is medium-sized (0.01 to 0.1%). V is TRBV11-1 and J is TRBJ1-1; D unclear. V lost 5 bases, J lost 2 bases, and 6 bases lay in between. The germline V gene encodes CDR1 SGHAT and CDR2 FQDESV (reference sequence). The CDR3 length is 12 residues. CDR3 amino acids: CASSARNTEAFF. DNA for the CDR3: TGTGCCAGCAGCGCGAGAAACACTGAAGCTTTCTTT.

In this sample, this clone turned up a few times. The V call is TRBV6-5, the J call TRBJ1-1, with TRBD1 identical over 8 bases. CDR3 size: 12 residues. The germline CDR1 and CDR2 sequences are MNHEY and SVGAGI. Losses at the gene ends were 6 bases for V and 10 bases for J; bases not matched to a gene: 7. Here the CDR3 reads CASSHRQGAAFF. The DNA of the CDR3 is TGTGCCAGCAGCCACCGTCAGGGGGCAGCTTTCTTT.

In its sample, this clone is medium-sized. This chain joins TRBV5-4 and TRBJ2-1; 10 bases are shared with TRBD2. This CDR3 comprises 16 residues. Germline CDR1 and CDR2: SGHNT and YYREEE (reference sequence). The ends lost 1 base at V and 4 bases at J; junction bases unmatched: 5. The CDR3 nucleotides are TGTGCCAGCAGCTTGTGGTCTAGCGGGGGTTACAATGAGCAGTTCTTC. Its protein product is CASSLWSSGGYNEQFF.

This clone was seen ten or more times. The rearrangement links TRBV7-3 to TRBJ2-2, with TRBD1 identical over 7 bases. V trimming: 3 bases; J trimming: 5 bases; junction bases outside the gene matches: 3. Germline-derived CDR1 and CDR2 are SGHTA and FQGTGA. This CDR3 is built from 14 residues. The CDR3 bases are TGTGCCAGCAGCTTTGACAGGGTGACCGGGGAGCTGTTTTTT. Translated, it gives CASSFDRVTGELFF.